This T cell receptor (beta chain) was retrieved from a study of blood T cell repertoires in COVID-19. Study-level information: Samples representing acute and convalescent COVID-19 were sourced from the United States, Italy and Spain. From T cells, B-cell-depleted T cells, or PBMCs came the material, which was cDNA or gDNA.

This clone was detected a few times. TCRdb keeps only in-frame clones here, not all; method: immunoSEQ multiplex PCR. The sample lists 110,000 or so clones, more than 65% occurring once. This CDR3 region has 15 residues. CDR1 is MDHEN, CDR2 SYDVKM, per germline. The V and J ends lost 5 bases and 3 bases respectively, with 16 bases between them. J is TRBJ1-2 and V is TRBV28; D remains unclear. This receptor was identified in a man aged 50-59 years with acute or convalescent COVID-19. The sample taken for sequencing was peripheral blood. DNA for the CDR3: TGTGCCAGCAGTCCCCTGAGGGTAAGGCACTATGGCTACACCTTC. This translates into CASSPLRVRHYGYTF.